Listed below are T cell receptor beta chains from one sample, sequenced in a study of cytomegalovirus exposure and HLA in healthy donors. Data came from immunoSEQ multiplex PCR; TCRdb stores just in-frame clones and leaves some out. The repertoire holds some 160,000 clones, with approximately 84% as singletons. Sequencing was carried out using PBMCs. These receptors came from a man over 45 in good health and CMV-seropositive. Both conserved end residues are part of each CDR3. D genes are given only for firm matches. A row's size may be missing; if present it is once, few, many or a size class.

V gene: TRBV7-9; D gene: TRBD2; J gene: TRBJ2-1; clone size: .; CDR3 DNA: TGTGCCAGCAGCTGGGGACTAGCGGGAGTTTATGAGCAGTTCTTC; CDR3 protein: CASSWGLAGVYEQFF
V gene: TRBV18; D gene: TRBD2; J gene: TRBJ2-1; clone size: .; CDR3 DNA: TGTGCCAGCTCCCCGATAGCGGGGACTTCCTACAATGAGCAGTTCTTC; CDR3 protein: CASSPIAGTSYNEQFF
V gene: TRBV21-1; D gene: .; J gene: TRBJ1-2; clone size: .; CDR3 DNA: TGTGCCAGCGGGCAAGGCCGGGAAGGACAGGGTCTGTCTCTCTATGGCTACACCTTC; CDR3 protein: CASGQGREGQGLSLYGYTF
V gene: TRBV5-5; D gene: .; J gene: TRBJ2-1; clone size: .; CDR3 DNA: TGTGCCAGCAGCTTGGGGTCGGATGAGCAGTTCTTC; CDR3 protein: CASSLGSDEQFF
V gene: TRBV27; D gene: .; J gene: TRBJ1-3; clone size: .; CDR3 DNA: TGTGCCAGCAGTTTAGCCTACCACGGAAACACCATATATTTT; CDR3 protein: CASSLAYHGNTIYF
V gene: TRBV7-3; D gene: TRBD2; J gene: TRBJ2-6; clone size: .; CDR3 DNA: TGTGCCAGCAGCTTAACTAGCGGGGCACTCTCTGGGGCCAACGTCCTGACTTTC; CDR3 protein: CASSLTSGALSGANVLTF
V gene: TRBV4-3; D gene: .; J gene: TRBJ2-7; clone size: .; CDR3 DNA: TGCGCCAGCAGCCAAGACCCCAGGGGCCCCCGCTACGAGCAGTACTTC; CDR3 protein: CASSQDPRGPRYEQYF
V gene: TRBV5-1; D gene: TRBD1; J gene: TRBJ2-7; clone size: .; CDR3 DNA: TGCGCCAGCAGCCCGGGACAGTTTACCTCCTACGAGCAGTACTTC; CDR3 protein: CASSPGQFTSYEQYF
V gene: TRBV29-1; D gene: TRBD2; J gene: TRBJ2-1; clone size: .; CDR3 DNA: TGCAGATGTGGAAGCGGGGGGGTGAGAAATGAGCAGTTCTTC; CDR3 protein: CRCGSGGVRNEQFF
V gene: TRBV6-5; D gene: .; J gene: TRBJ1-2; clone size: .; CDR3 DNA: TGTGCCAGCAGTCCCGACAGTTATGGCTACACCTTC; CDR3 protein: CASSPDSYGYTF
V gene: TRBV11-3; D gene: TRBD2; J gene: TRBJ2-7; clone size: once; CDR3 DNA: TGTGCCAGCAGTCACGGGGGGGAGCAGTACTTC; CDR3 protein: CASSHGGEQYF
V gene: TRBV7-2; D gene: .; J gene: TRBJ2-1; clone size: .; CDR3 DNA: TGTGCCAGCAGCTTAGCGACTACGAGGACCGGTTTGAGTGAGCAGTTCTTC; CDR3 protein: CASSLATTRTGLSEQFF
V gene: TRBV11-2; D gene: .; J gene: TRBJ2-3; clone size: .; CDR3 DNA: TGTGCCAGCAGCTTCGCAGGGGACCTAGATACGCAGTATTTT; CDR3 protein: CASSFAGDLDTQYF
V gene: TRBV5-6; D gene: .; J gene: TRBJ1-3; clone size: .; CDR3 DNA: TGTGCCAGCAGCTTGGGGGGCGGCCGCCACTCTGGAAACACCATATATTTT; CDR3 protein: CASSLGGGRHSGNTIYF
V gene: TRBV4-1; D gene: .; J gene: TRBJ2-5; clone size: .; CDR3 DNA: TGCGCCAGCAGCCAAGACGCCCGGACTACCCAAAGTAAGACCCAGTACTTC; CDR3 protein: CASSQDARTTQSKTQYF
V gene: TRBV6-5; D gene: TRBD1; J gene: TRBJ1-2; clone size: .; CDR3 DNA: TGTGCCAGCAGTAACCGACAGGGGCACGGCTACACCTTC; CDR3 protein: CASSNRQGHGYTF
V gene: TRBV28; D gene: .; J gene: TRBJ2-1; clone size: .; CDR3 DNA: TGTGCCAGCAGCCCTCCTCTCGAGAGCTCCTACAATGAGCAGTTCTTC; CDR3 protein: CASSPPLESSYNEQFF
V gene: TRBV18; D gene: TRBD2; J gene: TRBJ2-1; clone size: .; CDR3 DNA: TGTGCCAGCTCACCGCCGGGACTAGCGGAGGGGGGGTCCTACAATGAGCAGTTCTTC; CDR3 protein: CASSPPGLAEGGSYNEQFF
V gene: TRBV28; D gene: TRBD2; J gene: TRBJ2-5; clone size: .; CDR3 DNA: TGTGCCAGCTACCCAGGGACTAGCGTTATTCAAGAGACCCAGTACTTC; CDR3 protein: CASYPGTSVIQETQYF
V gene: TRBV7-7; D gene: TRBD2; J gene: TRBJ2-2; clone size: .; CDR3 DNA: TGTGCTAGCAGCTTGAAAACTAGCGGGGGGGTATCGAACACCGGGGAGCTGTTTTTT; CDR3 protein: CASSLKTSGGVSNTGELFF
V gene: TRBV2; D gene: TRBD2; J gene: TRBJ2-3; clone size: few; CDR3 DNA: TGTGCCAGCATTCCGACTAGCGGCTACACAGATACGCAGTATTTT; CDR3 protein: CASIPTSGYTDTQYF
V gene: TRBV7-9; D gene: .; J gene: TRBJ1-4; clone size: .; CDR3 DNA: TGTGCCAGCAGCTCCTACAAGGGCCAGGGGAGCGCTAATGAAAAACTGTTTTTT; CDR3 protein: CASSSYKGQGSANEKLFF
V gene: TRBV5-1; D gene: TRBD1; J gene: TRBJ2-5; clone size: .; CDR3 DNA: TGCGCCAGCAGCTTGGGTCCAGGGGGCGTGGAGACCCAGTACTTC; CDR3 protein: CASSLGPGGVETQYF
V gene: TRBV27; D gene: TRBD2; J gene: TRBJ2-2; clone size: .; CDR3 DNA: TGTGCCAGCAGTTTAGTTCCCCCGGTAGGGAGGGCTAAGACCGGGGAGCTGTTTTTT; CDR3 protein: CASSLVPPVGRAKTGELFF
V gene: TRBV29-1; D gene: TRBD2; J gene: TRBJ2-1; clone size: .; CDR3 DNA: TGCAGCGTTGAGCCCACTAGCGGCTCCTACAATGAGCAGTTCTTC; CDR3 protein: CSVEPTSGSYNEQFF
V gene: TRBV7-6; D gene: TRBD2; J gene: TRBJ2-3; clone size: .; CDR3 DNA: TGTGCCAGCAGTCCAAGTGGGGGGAGGGCCACAGATACGCAGTATTTT; CDR3 protein: CASSPSGGRATDTQYF
V gene: TRBV5-6; D gene: .; J gene: TRBJ2-3; clone size: once; CDR3 DNA: TGTGCCAGCAGCTTATCCGGGTATACGCAGTATTTT; CDR3 protein: CASSLSGYTQYF
V gene: TRBV5-6; D gene: TRBD1; J gene: TRBJ1-2; clone size: .; CDR3 DNA: TGTGCCAGCAGCTTGGGGAGGGGGCGCTCCTATGGCTACACCTTC; CDR3 protein: CASSLGRGRSYGYTF
V gene: TRBV7-3; D gene: TRBD1; J gene: TRBJ1-2; clone size: .; CDR3 DNA: TGTGCCAGCAGCCCTCAACAGGGGACCGGCTACACCTTC; CDR3 protein: CASSPQQGTGYTF